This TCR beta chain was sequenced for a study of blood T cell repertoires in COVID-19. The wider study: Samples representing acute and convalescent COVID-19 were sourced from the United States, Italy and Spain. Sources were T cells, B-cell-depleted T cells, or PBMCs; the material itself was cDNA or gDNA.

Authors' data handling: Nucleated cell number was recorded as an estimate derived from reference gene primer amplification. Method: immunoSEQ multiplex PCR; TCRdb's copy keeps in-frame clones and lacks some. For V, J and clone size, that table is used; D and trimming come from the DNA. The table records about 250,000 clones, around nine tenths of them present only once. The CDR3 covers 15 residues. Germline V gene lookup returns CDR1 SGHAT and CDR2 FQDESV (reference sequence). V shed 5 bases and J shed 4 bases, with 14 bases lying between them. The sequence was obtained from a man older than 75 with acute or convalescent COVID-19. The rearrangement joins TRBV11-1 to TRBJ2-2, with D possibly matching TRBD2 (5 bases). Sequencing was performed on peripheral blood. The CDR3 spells CASSPVRVGTGELFF. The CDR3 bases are TGTGCCAGCAGCCCTGTGAGGGTAGGCACCGGGGAGCTGTTTTTT. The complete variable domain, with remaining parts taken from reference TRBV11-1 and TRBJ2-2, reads EAEVAQSPRYKITEKSQAVAFWCDPISGHATLYWYRQILGQGPELLVQFQDESVVDDSQLPKDRFSAERLKGVDSTLKIQPAELGDSAMYLCASSPVRVGTGELFFGEGSRLTVL.